This T cell receptor (beta chain) was documented in a study of cytomegalovirus exposure and HLA in healthy donors. Study-level results: Per a later analysis, 15,000 to 20,000 TCR beta sequences showed association with HLA alleles at 0.05 false discovery rate. In a later analysis, a missense DCLRE1C variant was linked to TCR beta V- and J-gene trimming. Certain sequence variants were highly shared and formed a cluster, and this cluster was likely a sequencing artifact.

This clone was seen once. Antigen: not known. The PCR ran on 60 Vbeta and 13 Jbeta primers. Sequenced by immunoSEQ multiplex PCR; TCRdb stores in-frame clones only, minus some. The sample yields about 81,000 clones, 70% to 80% seen once. Among the donors, all were healthy bone marrow donors. V shed 1 base and J shed 4 bases, with 13 bases lying between them. The CDR3 is 15 amino acids. Germline CDR1 is MGHRA and CDR2 is YSYEKL. The genes are TRBV4-1 and TRBJ1-1; D not resolved. This clonotype was obtained from a man aged 50 or older in good health and CMV-seropositive. Material: PBMCs. The CDR3 nucleotides read TGCGCCAGCAGCCAAGTAGGAGGGCGAGTCACTGAAGCTTTCTTT. As protein: CASSQVGGRVTEAFF.